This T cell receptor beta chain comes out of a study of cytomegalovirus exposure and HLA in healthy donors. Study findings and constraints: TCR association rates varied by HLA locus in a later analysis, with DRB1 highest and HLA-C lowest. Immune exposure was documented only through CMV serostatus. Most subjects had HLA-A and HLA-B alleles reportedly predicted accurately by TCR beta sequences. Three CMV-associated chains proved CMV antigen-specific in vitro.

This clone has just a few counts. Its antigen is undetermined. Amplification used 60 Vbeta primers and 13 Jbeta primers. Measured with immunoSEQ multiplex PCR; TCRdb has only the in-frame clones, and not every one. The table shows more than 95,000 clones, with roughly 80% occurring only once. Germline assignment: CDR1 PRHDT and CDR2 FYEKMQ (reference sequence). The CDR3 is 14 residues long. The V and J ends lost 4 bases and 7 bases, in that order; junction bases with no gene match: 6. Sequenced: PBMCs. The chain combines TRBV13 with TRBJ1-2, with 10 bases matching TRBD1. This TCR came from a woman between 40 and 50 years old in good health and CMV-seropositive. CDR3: CASSWATGGFGYTF. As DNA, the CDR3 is TGTGCCAGCAGCTGGGCGACAGGGGGCTTTGGCTACACCTTC.